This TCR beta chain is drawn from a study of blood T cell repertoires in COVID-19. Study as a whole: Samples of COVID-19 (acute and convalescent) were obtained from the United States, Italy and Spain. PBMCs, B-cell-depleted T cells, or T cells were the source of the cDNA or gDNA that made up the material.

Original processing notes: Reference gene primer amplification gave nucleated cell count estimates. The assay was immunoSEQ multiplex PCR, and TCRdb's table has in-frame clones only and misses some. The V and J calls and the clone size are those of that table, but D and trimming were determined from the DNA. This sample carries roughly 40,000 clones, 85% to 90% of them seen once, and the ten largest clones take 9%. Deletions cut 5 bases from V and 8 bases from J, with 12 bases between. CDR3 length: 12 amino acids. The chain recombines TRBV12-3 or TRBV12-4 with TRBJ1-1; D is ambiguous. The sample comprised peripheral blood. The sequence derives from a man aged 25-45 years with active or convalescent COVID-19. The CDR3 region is CASSTSGMEAFF. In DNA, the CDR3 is TGTGCCAGCAGTACCTCCGGGATGGAAGCTTTCTTT.